The 22 T cell receptor beta chains below all came from one sample that was sequenced in a study of blood T cell repertoires in COVID-19. Produced via immunoSEQ multiplex PCR; TCRdb's table is partial and in-frame only. The table includes roughly 700,000 clones, 80% to 90% detected once. What was sequenced was peripheral blood. These receptors originate from a woman aged 18-29 years with acute or convalescent COVID-19.

The chain combines TRBV18 with TRBJ2-7, with 8 positions matching TRBD1. V lost 3 bases to trimming and J lost 2 bases; unmatched junction nucleotides: 12. The CDR3 extends over 17 amino acids. Germline lookup yields CDR1 KGHSH and CDR2 LQKENI. The CDR3 spells CASSPLTGTGIAYEQYF. For the CDR3, the DNA is TGTGCCAGCTCACCTCTTACCGGGACAGGAATCGCCTACGAGCAGTACTTC. Full variable domain (missing parts from reference TRBV18 and TRBJ2-7): NAGVMQNPRHLVRRRGQEARLRCSPMKGHSHVYWYRQLPEEGLKFMVYLQKENIIDESGMPKERFSAEFPKEGPSILRIQQVVRGDSAAYFCASSPLTGTGIAYEQYFGPGTRLTVT.

This chain joins TRBV30 and TRBJ1-2; 9 nucleotides agree with TRBD1. Losses at the gene ends were 4 bases for V and 2 bases for J; bases not matched to a gene: 11. Germline CDR1 is GTSNPN and CDR2 is SVGIG (reference sequence). The CDR3 has 16 residues. The CDR3 nucleotides read TGTGCCTGGACCCTCCACGGGACAGGGCTCAACTATGGCTACACCTTC. Its protein product is CAWTLHGTGLNYGYTF.

This chain uses TRBV30 with TRBJ2-7; D is possibly TRBD1 (6 bases). Germline V gene data show CDR1 as GTSNPN and CDR2 as SVGIG (reference sequence). Trimming pared 3 bases from V and 2 bases from J, leaving 17 bases between. The CDR3 runs 15 residues. The CDR3 sequence: CAWRFRWDTTYEQYF. The DNA for the CDR3 is TGTGCCTGGAGATTCAGATGGGACACCACCTACGAGCAGTACTTC.

This clone occurred a few times. The chain has TRBV9 and TRBJ2-7; TRBD1 is a possible D gene (6 bases). Deletions cut 0 bases from V and 4 bases from J, with 20 bases between. This CDR3 contains 17 residues. Germline V gene data show CDR1 as SGDLS and CDR2 as YYNGEE. DNA of the CDR3: TGTGCCAGCAGCGTAGATTACAGGGATCATATGGGGTACGAGCAGTACTTC. Its translation: CASSVDYRDHMGYEQYF.

This clone was seen only once. The chain couples TRBV25-1 to TRBJ1-1, with D tentatively TRBD1 (5 bases). Trimming removed 1 base from V and 8 bases from J, with 8 bases in between. The CDR3 has 12 residues. Germline V gene lookup returns CDR1 MGHDK and CDR2 SYGVNS. The CDR3 DNA follows: TGTGCCAGCAGTGAATTGGGGGGGGAAGCTTTCTTT. Protein sequence: CASSELGGEAFF.

The genes are TRBV6-2 or TRBV6-3 and TRBJ1-3, with a possible D match to TRBD1 (5 bases). CDR3 length: 15 residues. Germline CDR1 is MNHEY and CDR2 is SVGEGT. Trimming shortened V by 3 bases and J by 2 bases, and 11 bases separated the two germline ends. In DNA form, the CDR3 reads TGTGCCAGCAGTTATTCGACAGACGCTGGAAACACCATATATTTT. Translation: CASSYSTDAGNTIYF.

A single count supports this clone. In DNA, the CDR3 is TGTGCCAGCAGTTTAGTGGGGGGATTGGACGAGCAGTACTTC. This gives the protein CASSLVGGLDEQYF. The V gene is TRBV28, the J gene TRBJ2-7; tentatively, D is TRBD2 (6 bases). The CDR3 is 14 residues long. The germline CDR1 and CDR2 sequences are MDHEN and SYDVKM. Between the trimmed V and J ends, which lost 2 bases and 5 bases, there was a span of 13 bases.

The rearrangement uses TRBV5-6 and TRBJ2-5, with 7 bases aligning to TRBD1. The V segment lost 3 bases and the J segment 5 bases; nucleotides outside the gene matches: 7. CDR3 length equals 14 residues. Germline-derived CDR1 and CDR2 are SGHDT and YYEEEE. CDR3 nucleotides: TGTGCCAGCAGCTATTCCGGGACAGCGGAGACCCAGTACTTC. Encoded protein: CASSYSGTAETQYF.

This chain uses TRBV2 with TRBJ2-2; the D gene is possibly TRBD1 (5 bases). V was trimmed by 1 base and J by 14 bases, leaving 11 bases between them. CDR1 and CDR2 from the germline V gene are SNHLY and FYNNEI. The CDR3 covers 12 residues. The CDR3 reads CASSEDIGVLFF. The CDR3 DNA sequence: TGTGCCAGCAGTGAAGATATAGGGGTACTGTTTTTT.

This rearrangement joins TRBV11-2 to TRBJ2-2; TRBD1 aligns across 7 bases. Looked up from germline, CDR1 is SGHAT and CDR2 is FQNNGV. This CDR3 is 15 amino acids long. V shed 5 bases and J 6 bases; nucleotides not matched to a gene: 9. The CDR3 spells CASSAGLQGPGELFF. Here the CDR3 DNA reads TGTGCCAGCAGCGCAGGGTTACAGGGGCCCGGGGAGCTGTTTTTT.

The chain joins TRBV18 to TRBJ2-7; D gene unclear. Trimming pared 0 bases from V and 4 bases from J, leaving 16 bases between. The CDR3 consists of 16 residues. Germline V lookup: CDR1 KGHSH, CDR2 LQKENI. CDR3 in amino acids: CASSPPFILGPYEQYF. In DNA, the CDR3 is TGTGCCAGCTCACCACCGTTTATCCTTGGCCCTTACGAGCAGTACTTC.

The chain carries TRBV19 and TRBJ1-1, with 8 nucleotides matching TRBD1. Losses at the gene ends were 6 bases for V and 5 bases for J; bases not matched to a gene: 8. Germline CDR1 reads LNHDA; CDR2 reads SQIVND (reference sequence). This CDR3 comprises 14 residues. The CDR3 loop is CASSWTGTETEAFF. CDR3 bases: TGTGCCAGTAGCTGGACAGGGACAGAGACTGAAGCTTTCTTT.

This chain connects TRBV5-6 to TRBJ1-2; perhaps TRBD1 as D (5 bases). Per germline, CDR1 SGHDT and CDR2 YYEEEE. Trimming took off 0 bases at V and 8 bases at J, with 11 bases between the two ends. The CDR3 spans 13 residues. The CDR3 DNA follows: TGTGCCAGCAGCTTGGGGGGCCTCCAGGGCTACACCTTC. This gives the protein CASSLGGLQGYTF.

The chain links TRBV18 to TRBJ1-5; maybe TRBD1 (5 bases). Germline values: CDR1 KGHSH, CDR2 LQKENI. This CDR3 comprises 13 residues. Trimming left V 3 bases short and J 7 bases short, with 10 bases between. CDR3 protein: CASSPGPEQPQHF. For the CDR3, the DNA is TGTGCCAGCTCACCGGGGCCCGAACAGCCCCAGCATTTT.

The chain employs TRBV27 and TRBJ1-2; TRBD1 matches at 7 bases. V shed 2 bases and J 8 bases; nucleotides not matched to a gene: 20. The V gene's germline CDR1 is MNHEY and CDR2 SMNVEV (reference sequence). The CDR3 length is 18 residues. CDR3 nucleotides: TGTGCCAGCAGTTTAAGCGGAATGCTCCCGGGACAGAGTTCGGGCTACACCTTC. Translation gives CASSLSGMLPGQSSGYTF.

This clone was observed a few times. The rearrangement uses TRBV4-1 and TRBJ1-2, with 8 bases identical to TRBD1. V gave up 0 bases and J gave up 5 bases; unmatched junction bases: 17. The germline V gene encodes CDR1 MGHRA and CDR2 YSYEKL. The CDR3 contains 19 residues. The CDR3 DNA follows: TGCGCCAGCAGCCAAGATCCCGACACAGGGGGTAATCCCCGTTATGGCTACACCTTC. Protein sequence: CASSQDPDTGGNPRYGYTF.

This clone came up a few times. This chain joins TRBV3-1 (or the pseudogene TRBV3-2) and TRBJ1-2; 9 bases fit TRBD1. Germline CDR1 is LGHDT and CDR2 is YNNKEL (reference sequence). This CDR3 has 18 residues. V was pared by 1 base and J by 2 bases, with 11 bases of the junction left unmatched. The CDR3 sequence is CASSQGHPRQGGNYGYTF. The DNA of the CDR3 is TGTGCCAGCAGCCAAGGCCACCCTAGACAGGGGGGAAACTATGGCTACACCTTC.

This clone appeared a few times. CDR3 amino acids: CASSAKTGGRDTEAFF. The DNA for the CDR3 is TGTGCCAGCAGCGCTAAGACAGGCGGCCGTGACACTGAAGCTTTCTTT. The chain has TRBV9 and TRBJ1-1; possible D gene TRBD1, 6 bases. This CDR3 has 16 amino acids. Per germline, CDR1 SGDLS and CDR2 YYNGEE. V shed 3 bases and J shed 3 bases, with 18 bases lying between them.

CDR3 DNA: TGCGCCAGCAGCCAAGATGAGAGAGGGAGAACTGAAGCTTTCTTT. This codes for CASSQDERGRTEAFF. This rearrangement joins TRBV4-1 to TRBJ1-1; D remains unclear. V lost 0 bases to trimming and J lost 5 bases, with 13 bases between them. The CDR3 contains 15 residues. Germline V gene sequence: CDR1 MGHRA, CDR2 YSYEKL.

V is TRBV9 and J is TRBJ2-3, with D perhaps matching TRBD2 (5 bases). Germline V lookup: CDR1 SGDLS, CDR2 YYNGEE. The CDR3 consists of 13 residues. Trimming shortened V by 4 bases and J by 0 bases, and 6 bases separated the two germline ends. The CDR3 reads CASSRGSTDTQYF. DNA for the CDR3: TGTGCCAGCAGCCGGGGAAGCACAGATACGCAGTATTTT.

The chain joins TRBV19 to TRBJ1-6; possibly TRBD1 for D (5 bases). Germline V gene lookup returns CDR1 LNHDA and CDR2 SQIVND (reference sequence). V lost 4 bases and J 7 bases, leaving 14 bases between the germline ends. The CDR3 spans 15 residues. The CDR3 spells CASSKQALGNSPLHF. Written as DNA, the CDR3 is TGTGCCAGTAGTAAACAGGCCCTAGGAAATTCACCCCTCCACTTT.

V is TRBV5-1 and J is TRBJ2-2; perhaps TRBD1 as D (5 bases). V lost 0 bases to trimming and J lost 5 bases, with 14 bases between them. Per the germline V gene, CDR1 is SGHRS and CDR2 is YFSETQ. The CDR3 runs 16 residues. The CDR3 region is CASSLVSGSGTGELFF. CDR3 nucleotide sequence: TGCGCCAGCAGCTTGGTATCTGGCTCAGGGACCGGGGAGCTGTTTTTT.